This T cell receptor (beta chain) was identified in a study of blood T cell repertoires in COVID-19 (dated by TCRdb to 2018 to 2020). Regarding the complete study: Samples covering the acute and convalescent phases of COVID-19 were provided by collaborators in the United States, Italy and Spain. The material from the prospective study consisted of cDNA or gDNA derived from T cells, B-cell-depleted T cells, or PBMCs. Deeply sampled blood TCRbeta repertoires from subjects exposed to, actively infected with, or recovered from COVID-19 were included in the dataset. The repertoires were made available in a free public database intended to serve as a resource for research on the immune response to SARS-CoV-2. Samples were obtained from the ongoing ImmuneRACE study (first 160 participants) and from roughly 1,300 subjects provided by 6 global collaborators. The sample metadata nearly always contained a de-identified subject ID, COVID-19 status, age in years and sex. HLA class I and class II types, where available, came from metadata supplied by the sample provider rather than from assay-based typing.

The research as a whole found: Clinical and demographic metadata were provided uncurated, with the amount varying by source and participant.

As concerns this clone: Its antigen remains undetermined. No base quality information exists; no much larger clone differs at one position.

TCRbeta CDR3 regions were amplified from genomic DNA by means of the immunoSEQ Assay, a bias-controlled multiplex PCR. On the study's bioinformatics: Within the assay, amplification of reference gene primers was used to estimate how many nucleated cells each sample contained. To quantify the absolute abundance of each unique TCRbeta CDR3 rearrangement, sequence reads were collapsed and filtered. Productive Simpson clonality was computed per sample as the square root of Simpson's diversity index over productive rearrangements. The source is immuneACCESS, and TCRdb retained only in-frame sequences with V and J called. Part of the clones is not carried over; for the studies checked, unresolved V genes explain less than half of this, and the remainder is unexplained. Clone size and the V and J calls come from that table; the DNA yielded D and trimming. Here the sample has 150,000 to 200,000 clones; 76% occur a single time. Together, the top ten hold roughly 8.7% of the sample.

The CDR3 runs 17 residues from the cysteine to the phenylalanine. The read is trimmed to its CDR3 DNA, 51 bases read in frame from base 1. CDR1 SGHRS and CDR2 YFSETQ were looked up in the germline V gene. Trimming takes 3 bases off V and 5 bases off J; junction bases not matched to a gene: 14. Each collaborating institution followed its own protocols to collect whole blood in K2EDTA tubes. For TCRbeta analysis, collaborators shipped samples in one of three forms: frozen whole blood, isolated PBMCs, or DNA extracted from either of those sample types. The sample comprised peripheral blood. Recombination connected TRBV5-1 to TRBJ1-1, and TRBD1 matches 9 of the central bases. The TCR was taken from a woman aged 45-59 years with active or convalescent COVID-19. The DNA is TGCGCCAGCAGCTACGACAATACAGGGGGCGGTTCGACTGAAGCTTTCTTT. It codes for CASSYDNTGGGSTEAFF.